This section outlines one T cell receptor beta chain sequence together with its context. This table comes from immunoSEQ multiplex PCR, and its TCRdb copy is limited to in-frame clones, with some not included. The sample contains about 94,000 clones, roughly 91% of which appear only once. These data originate in a study of OX40 agonist ivuxolimab in advanced cancers. Study context: Partial responses were observed in three patients, of whom one had hepatocellular carcinoma and two had cutaneous melanoma.

The timepoints at which blood was sampled were baseline, cycle 4 day 1, and cycle 7 day 1. The sequencing here drew on CD4+ or CD8+ T cells sorted from blood, taken in a trial of the OX40 agonist ivuxolimab. The sequence derives from an adult with an advanced solid tumor such as melanoma, head and neck, liver or kidney cancer.

The CDR3 spells CASSDGSGTGNQPQHF. CDR3 sequence (DNA): TGTGCCAGCAGTGACGGTTCCGGGACAGGTAATCAGCCCCAGCATTTT. V and J are TRBV6-1 and TRBJ1-5; TRBD1 agrees at 8 bases. From germline, CDR1 is MNHNS and CDR2 SASEGT. Unmatched junction bases numbered 8, after V lost 3 bases and J lost 4 bases. This CDR3 is built from 16 residues.